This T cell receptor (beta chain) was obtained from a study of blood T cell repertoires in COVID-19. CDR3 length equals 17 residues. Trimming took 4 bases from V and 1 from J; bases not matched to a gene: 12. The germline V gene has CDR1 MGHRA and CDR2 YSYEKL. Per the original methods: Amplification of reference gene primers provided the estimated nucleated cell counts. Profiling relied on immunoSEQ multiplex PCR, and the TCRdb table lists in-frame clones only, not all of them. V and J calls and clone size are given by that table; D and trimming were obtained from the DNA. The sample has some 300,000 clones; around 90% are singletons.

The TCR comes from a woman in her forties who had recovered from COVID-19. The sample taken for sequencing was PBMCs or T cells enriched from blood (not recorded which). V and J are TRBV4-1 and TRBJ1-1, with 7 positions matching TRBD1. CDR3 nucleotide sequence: TGCGCCAGCAGCCTCAGGAGGGCTGGGACAGCGAACACTGAAGCTTTCTTT. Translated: CASSLRRAGTANTEAFF.